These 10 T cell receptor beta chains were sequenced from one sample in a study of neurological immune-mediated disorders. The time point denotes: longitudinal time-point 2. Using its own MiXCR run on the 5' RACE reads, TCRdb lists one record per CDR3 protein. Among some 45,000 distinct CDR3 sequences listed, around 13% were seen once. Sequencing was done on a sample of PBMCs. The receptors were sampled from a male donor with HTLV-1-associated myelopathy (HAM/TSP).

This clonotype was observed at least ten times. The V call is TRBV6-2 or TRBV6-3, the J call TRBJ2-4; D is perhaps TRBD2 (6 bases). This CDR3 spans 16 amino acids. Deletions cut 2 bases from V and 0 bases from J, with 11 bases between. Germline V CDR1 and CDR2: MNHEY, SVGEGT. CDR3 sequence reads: CASSYGGALAKNIQYF. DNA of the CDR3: TGTGCCAGCAGTTACGGAGGGGCTCTAGCCAAAAACATTCAGTACTTC.

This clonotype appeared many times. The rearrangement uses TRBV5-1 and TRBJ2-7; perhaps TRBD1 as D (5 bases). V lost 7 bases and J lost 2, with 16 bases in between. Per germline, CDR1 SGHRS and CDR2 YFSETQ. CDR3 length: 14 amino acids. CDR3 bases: TGCGCCAGCGGAGCTACAGGAATGCCCTACGAGCAGTACTTC. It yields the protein CASGATGMPYEQYF.

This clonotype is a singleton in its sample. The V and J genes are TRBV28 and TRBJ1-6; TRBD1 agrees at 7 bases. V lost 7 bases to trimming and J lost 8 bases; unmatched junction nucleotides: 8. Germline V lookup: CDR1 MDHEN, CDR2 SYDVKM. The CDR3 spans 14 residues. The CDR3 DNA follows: TGTGCCAGCAAGCCGGGGGACAGCTATTCACCCCTCCACTTT. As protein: CASKPGDSYSPLHF.

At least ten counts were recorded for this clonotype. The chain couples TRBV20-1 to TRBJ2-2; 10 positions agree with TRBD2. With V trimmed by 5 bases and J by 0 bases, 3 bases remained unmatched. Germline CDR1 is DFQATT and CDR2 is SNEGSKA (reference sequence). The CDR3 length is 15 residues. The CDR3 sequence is CSAFLAGANTGELFF. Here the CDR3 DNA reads TGCAGTGCTTTCCTAGCGGGGGCGAACACCGGGGAGCTGTTTTTT.

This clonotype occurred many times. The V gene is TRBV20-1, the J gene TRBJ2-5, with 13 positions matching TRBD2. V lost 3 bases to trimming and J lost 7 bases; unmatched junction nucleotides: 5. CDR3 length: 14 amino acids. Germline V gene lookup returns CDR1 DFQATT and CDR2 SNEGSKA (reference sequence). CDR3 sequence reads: CSASGLAGAGTQYF. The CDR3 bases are TGCAGTGCTAGCGGACTAGCGGGGGCTGGGACCCAGTACTTC.

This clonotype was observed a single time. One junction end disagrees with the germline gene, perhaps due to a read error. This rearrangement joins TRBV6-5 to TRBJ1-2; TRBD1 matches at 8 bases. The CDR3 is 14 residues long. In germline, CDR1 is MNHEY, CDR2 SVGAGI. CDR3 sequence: CAISYSWTGTGYTF. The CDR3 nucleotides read TGTGCCATCAGTTACTCTTGGACAGGGACTGGCTACACCTTC.

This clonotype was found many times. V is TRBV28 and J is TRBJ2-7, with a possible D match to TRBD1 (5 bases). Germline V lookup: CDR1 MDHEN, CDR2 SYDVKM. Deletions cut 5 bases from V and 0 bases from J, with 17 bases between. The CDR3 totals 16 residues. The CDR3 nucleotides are TGTGCCAGCAGTCCACCTCGACAGATACTCTCCTACGAGCAGTACTTC. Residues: CASSPPRQILSYEQYF. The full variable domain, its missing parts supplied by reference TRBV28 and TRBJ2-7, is DVKVTQSSRYLVKRTGEKVFLECVQDMDHENMFWYRQDPGLGLRLIYFSYDVKMKEKGDIPEGYSVSREKKERFSLILESASTNQTSMYLCASSPPRQILSYEQYFGPGTRLTVT.

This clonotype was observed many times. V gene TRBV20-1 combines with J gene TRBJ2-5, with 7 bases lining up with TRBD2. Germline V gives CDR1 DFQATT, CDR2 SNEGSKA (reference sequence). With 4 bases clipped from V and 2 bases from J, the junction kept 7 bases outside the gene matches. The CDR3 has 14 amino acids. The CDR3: CSANPTSVQETQYF. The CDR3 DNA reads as TGCAGTGCTAACCCAACTAGCGTTCAAGAGACCCAGTACTTC.

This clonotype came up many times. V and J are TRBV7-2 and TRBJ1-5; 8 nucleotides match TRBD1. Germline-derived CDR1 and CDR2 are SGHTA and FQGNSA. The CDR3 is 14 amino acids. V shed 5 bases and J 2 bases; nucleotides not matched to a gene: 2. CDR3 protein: CASSAGGGNQPQHF. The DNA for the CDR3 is TGTGCCAGCAGCGCAGGGGGCGGCAATCAGCCCCAGCATTTT.

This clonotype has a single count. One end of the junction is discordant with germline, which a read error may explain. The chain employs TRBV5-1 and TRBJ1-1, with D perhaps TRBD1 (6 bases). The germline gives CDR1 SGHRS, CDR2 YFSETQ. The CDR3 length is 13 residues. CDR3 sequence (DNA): TGCTCCAGCATGGAGGGGGTTCTAGCTGAAGCTTTCTTT. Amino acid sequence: CSSMEGVLAEAFF.